This is a list of T cell receptor beta chains from one sample in a study of blood T cell repertoires in COVID-19. This table comes from immunoSEQ multiplex PCR, and its TCRdb copy is limited to in-frame clones, with some not included. Of more than 250,000 clones detected, approximately 83% appear once; the ten largest clones hold roughly 2.1%. What was sequenced was peripheral blood. The source of these receptors is a woman aged 25 to 45 who had recovered from COVID-19. The CDR3 runs from the conserved cysteine through the conserved F or W. The D gene is left open where the match is weak. Size is stated for part of the rows, as once, few or many counts, or as a class when the clone is expanded.

V,size,D,J,CDR3,DNA
TRBV27,-,TRBD1,TRBJ2-7,CASSLITGGEQYF,TGTGCCAGCAGCCTAATCACAGGGGGCGAGCAGTACTTC
TRBV5-1,few,-,TRBJ2-7,CASSLGRQPTSTGRPYEQYF,TGCGCCAGCAGCTTGGGACGGCAGCCCACGTCAACAGGGAGACCCTACGAGCAGTACTTC
TRBV4-1,-,-,TRBJ1-5,CASTSQPLGGDPSNQPQHF,TGCGCCAGCACCAGCCAACCGCTAGGAGGGGATCCTAGCAATCAGCCCCAGCATTTT
TRBV7-3,-,-,TRBJ1-2,CASSPIPQWGYTF,TGTGCCAGCAGCCCAATCCCCCAGTGGGGCTACACCTTC
TRBV19,-,TRBD1,TRBJ1-1,CASSRQGAGTEAFF,TGTGCCAGTAGTCGACAGGGGGCAGGAACTGAAGCTTTCTTT
TRBV7-2,-,-,TRBJ2-5,CASSLSGERETQYF,TGTGCCAGCAGCTTATCCGGGGAACGGGAGACCCAGTACTTC
TRBV7-9,few,TRBD1,TRBJ1-2,CASSLGQAQSYGYTF,TGTGCCAGCAGCCTTGGACAGGCCCAATCCTATGGCTACACCTTC
TRBV5-1,-,TRBD1,TRBJ1-1,CASSSRTGPNVDFF,TGCGCCAGCAGCTCCAGGACAGGTCCCAACGTCGATTTCTTT
TRBV3-1/TRBV3-2,-,-,TRBJ2-6,CASSQQGYGANVLTF,TGTGCCAGCAGCCAGCAGGGATACGGGGCCAACGTCCTGACTTTC
TRBV5-8,-,-,TRBJ2-1,CASSLWSGFYNEQFF,TGTGCCAGCAGCTTGTGGAGCGGATTCTACAATGAGCAGTTCTTC
TRBV4-1,-,-,TRBJ2-1,CASSQERLAPYNEQFF,TGCGCCAGCAGCCAAGAACGCCTAGCCCCCTACAATGAGCAGTTCTTC